This T cell receptor (beta chain) is from a study of cytomegalovirus exposure and HLA in healthy donors. Study findings and constraints: Most of the TCR beta V segments (in an earlier analysis) were productive either about 90% or about 30% of the time. Reportedly, a later analysis found an Asian-associated ancestry cluster had fewer N-insertions than the roughly 700-donor mean. TCR beta sequences numbering under 20,000 were associated with HLA alleles at 0.05 false discovery rate in a later analysis.

A remark on this clone: Its target is not known.

PCR was performed using 60 Vbeta and 13 Jbeta primers. Assay used: immunoSEQ multiplex PCR; TCRdb lists only in-frame clones, some missing. The table includes under 200,000 clones, about 75% detected once. The germline V gene has CDR1 MNHEY and CDR2 SMNVEV (reference sequence). There are 14 residues in the CDR3. V dropped 6 bases and J dropped 8; count of bases not matched to a gene: 8. The TCR originated in a man between 18 and 35 years old in good health and CMV-seronegative. The chain employs TRBV27 and TRBJ1-4; 8 bases are shared with TRBD1. The specimen sequenced was PBMCs. CDR3 DNA: TGTGCCAGCAGAAGGACAGGGAGGACGGAAAAACTGTTTTTT. Amino acids: CASRRTGRTEKLFF.